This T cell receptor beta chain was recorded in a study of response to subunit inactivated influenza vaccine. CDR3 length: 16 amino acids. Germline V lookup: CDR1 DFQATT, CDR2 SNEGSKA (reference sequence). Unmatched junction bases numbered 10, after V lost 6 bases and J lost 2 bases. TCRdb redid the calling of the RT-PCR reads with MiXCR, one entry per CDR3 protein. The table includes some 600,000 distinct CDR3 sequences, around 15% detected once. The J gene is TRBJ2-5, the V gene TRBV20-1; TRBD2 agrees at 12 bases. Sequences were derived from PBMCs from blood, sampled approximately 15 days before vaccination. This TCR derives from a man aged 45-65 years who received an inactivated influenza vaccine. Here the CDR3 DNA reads TGCAGTGCAACGGGTCCGACTAGCGGGGGTCAAGAGACCCAGTACTTC. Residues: CSATGPTSGGQETQYF.